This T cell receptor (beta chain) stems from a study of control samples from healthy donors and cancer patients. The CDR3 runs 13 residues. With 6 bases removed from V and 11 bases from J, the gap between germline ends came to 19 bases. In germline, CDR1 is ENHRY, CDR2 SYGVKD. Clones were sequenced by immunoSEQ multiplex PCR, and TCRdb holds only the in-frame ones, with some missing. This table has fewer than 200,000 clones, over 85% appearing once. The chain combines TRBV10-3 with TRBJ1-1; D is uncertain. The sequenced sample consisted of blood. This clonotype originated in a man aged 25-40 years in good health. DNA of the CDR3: TGTGCCATCAGCCGCGACATTCTCGAACCGGCTTTCTTT. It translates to CAISRDILEPAFF.